Reported below is one TCR beta chain. There were healthy Caucasian individuals from Russia, aged 6 to 90, serving as donors. This entry is derived from a study of blood T cells in healthy people across ages. It was with a sample-barcoded 5' primer and a J-beta primer mix that a second PCR of roughly 7 to 12 cycles was run. Unique molecular identifiers of 12 random nucleotides labeled each cDNA. Individual samples furnished no less than 2.5 million CDR3-containing paired-end reads apiece. TCRdb processed the 5' RACE reads anew with MiXCR; each CDR3 protein has one entry. This sample has about 900,000 distinct CDR3 sequences, with roughly 60% found just once. Germline V gene sequence: CDR1 KGHSH, CDR2 LQKENI. V lost 0 bases and J lost 3, with 20 bases in between. CDR3 length equals 18 residues.

The gene calls are TRBV18 and TRBJ2-5; D gene ambiguous. The receptor was isolated from a man aged 30 to 39 in good health. Sequences were obtained from blood. CDR3 amino acids: CASSPPMVGRMKKETQYF. The CDR3 DNA sequence: TGTGCCAGCTCACCACCGATGGTCGGACGAATGAAGAAAGAGACCCAGTACTTC.